This is a list of T cell receptor beta chains from one sample in a study of blood T cell repertoires in COVID-19. Here immunoSEQ multiplex PCR was the method, and the copy in TCRdb shows in-frame clones only, minus some. The sample includes under 55,000 clones, under 95% of them seen just once. The sequencing input was peripheral blood. These receptors were obtained from a human donor in a cohort sampled during active COVID-19. The CDR3 runs from the conserved cysteine through the conserved F or W. Fields, in order: J gene, D gene, clone size, V gene, CDR3 protein, CDR3 DNA. The D gene is left open where the match is weak. Part of the rows lack a size; the others show once, few, many or a class for expanded clones.

TRBJ2-5,TRBD2,-,TRBV24-1,CATSDSRTSGETQYF,TGTGCCACCAGTGATTCGAGGACTAGCGGAGAGACCCAGTACTTC
TRBJ2-2,-,-,TRBV7-2,CASSPRVANTGELFF,TGTGCCAGCAGCCCGCGGGTAGCGAACACCGGGGAGCTGTTTTTT
TRBJ2-7,-,-,TRBV2,CASSGVYRVEQYF,TGTGCCAGCAGTGGCGTTTACAGGGTTGAGCAGTACTTC
TRBJ2-7,TRBD2,-,TRBV6-6,CASSPLVPGLADLNYEQYF,TGTGCCAGCAGTCCCCTCGTCCCGGGACTAGCGGACCTCAACTACGAGCAGTACTTC
TRBJ1-2,TRBD1,-,TRBV6-5,CASSYFRDRSNYGYTF,TGTGCCAGCAGTTACTTCCGGGACAGGAGTAACTATGGCTACACCTTC
TRBJ1-2,-,-,TRBV4-2,CASSQDPAGGANGGYTF,TGTGCCAGCAGCCAAGACCCCGCCGGGGGGGCGAACGGTGGCTACACCTTC
TRBJ2-3,TRBD2,-,TRBV5-6,CASSFVGRATTDTQYF,TGTGCCAGCAGCTTCGTCGGGAGGGCCACTACAGATACGCAGTATTTT
TRBJ1-1,TRBD1,-,TRBV2,CASRADRGGTEAFF,TGTGCCAGCAGAGCGGACAGGGGTGGGACTGAAGCTTTCTTT
TRBJ1-3,-,-,TRBV6-5,CASSAAGAAENTIYF,TGTGCCAGCAGCGCCGCTGGGGCAGCCGAAAACACCATATATTTT
TRBJ1-5,TRBD1,-,TRBV3-1/TRBV3-2,CASSQGQGIGQPQHF,TGTGCCAGCAGCCAAGGACAGGGTATAGGCCAGCCCCAGCATTTT
TRBJ2-3,TRBD2,once,TRBV11-3,CASSLTSGSSTDTQYF,TGTGCCAGCAGCCTAACTAGCGGCTCTAGCACAGATACGCAGTATTTT
TRBJ1-1,TRBD1,-,TRBV7-9,CASSYRDRGTEAFF,TGTGCCAGCAGCTACCGGGACAGGGGCACTGAAGCTTTCTTT
TRBJ2-5,TRBD2,-,TRBV5-4,CASSSMTSGSLVTQYF,TGTGCCAGCAGCTCCATGACTAGCGGGAGCCTAGTGACCCAGTACTTC
TRBJ2-2,TRBD1,-,TRBV9,CASTITGANTGELFF,TGTGCCAGCACCATCACAGGGGCTAACACCGGGGAGCTGTTTTTT
TRBJ1-1,-,once,TRBV7-3,CASSLQVYTEAFF,TGTGCCAGCAGCTTACAGGTATACACTGAAGCTTTCTTT
TRBJ1-2,-,-,TRBV30,CAWNRNYGYTF,TGTGCCTGGAACAGGAACTATGGCTACACCTTC